The next 16 T cell receptor beta chains were all read from a single sample in a study of CD4 T cells in relation to SARS-CoV-2 and coronaviruses. CD4+ T cells from unexposed donors were obtained before the COVID-19 pandemic (2011-2018). After roughly 9 days of culture, CD4+ T cells were isolated. These receptors' targets are unknown. TCRdb's copy holds only in-frame clones and misses some; the assay was immunoSEQ multiplex PCR. Counted here are fewer than 25,000 clones, 60% to 85% occurring once; the ten biggest clones make up roughly 16%. Sequencing was performed on CD4+ T cells from PBMCs, cultured in vitro. These receptors originate from a human donor in good health.

The chain is built from TRBV4-1 and TRBJ1-5, with no clear D. Trimming left V 4 bases short and J 1 base short, with 17 bases between. The CDR3 consists of 17 residues. CDR1 MGHRA and CDR2 YSYEKL come from the germline V gene. CDR3 residues: CASSPQDTPGSNQPQHF. The CDR3 bases are TGCGCCAGCAGCCCCCAAGACACTCCCGGCAGCAATCAGCCCCAGCATTTT.

The chain combines TRBV19 with TRBJ2-1; 7 positions agree with TRBD2. The CDR3 loop spans 14 amino acids. Trimming at V came to 6 bases and at J to 6 bases, leaving 8 bases not matched to a gene. Germline V gene lookup returns CDR1 LNHDA and CDR2 SQIVND (reference sequence). The CDR3 bases are TGTGCCAGTAGCCCCGGGACTATCCTCAATGAGCAGTTCTTC. It is translated as CASSPGTILNEQFF.

A single count supports this clone. This rearrangement joins TRBV19 to TRBJ2-3; D is unclear. CDR3 length: 14 residues. Germline CDR1 LNHDA, CDR2 SQIVND (reference sequence). V was trimmed by 2 bases and J by 0 bases, leaving 6 bases between them. The CDR3: CASSISTSTDTQYF. In nucleotides, the CDR3 is TGTGCCAGTAGTATATCCACTAGCACAGATACGCAGTATTTT.

Comments on this clone: A junction end diverges from the germline sequence, so it may reflect a read error. This chain uses TRBV5-4 with TRBJ1-2; TRBD1 might be the D (5 bases). Germline V gene sequence: CDR1 SGHNT, CDR2 YYREEE (reference sequence). The CDR3 runs to 15 residues. The CDR3 region is CASRLGAGRTYGYTF. The CDR3 coding sequence is TGTGCCAGCAGATTGGGTGCGGGACGGACCTATGGCTACACCTTC.

The chain uses TRBV19 and TRBJ1-2; D is undetermined. V was pared by 5 bases and J by 1 base, with 11 bases between. The CDR3 is 14 amino acids. CDR1 LNHDA and CDR2 SQIVND come from the germline V gene (reference sequence). The CDR3 protein is CASSRTWDNYGYTF. CDR3 bases: TGTGCCAGTAGTCGGACCTGGGATAACTATGGCTACACCTTC. Filled out from reference TRBV19 and TRBJ1-2, the complete variable domain reads DGGITQSPKYLFRKEGQNVTLSCEQNLNHDAMYWYRQDPGQGLRLIYYSQIVNDFQKGDIAEGYSVSREKKESFPLTVTSAQKNPTAFYLCASSRTWDNYGYTFGSGTRLTVV.

This chain links TRBV5-1 with TRBJ2-7; D perhaps matches TRBD1 (5 bases). V gave up 5 bases and J gave up 4 bases, with 16 bases separating them. From germline, CDR1 is SGHRS and CDR2 YFSETQ. This CDR3 region has 14 residues. The CDR3 sequence: CASSIGQGRYEQYF. CDR3 nucleotides: TGCGCCAGCAGTATCGGGCAGGGCCGTTACGAGCAGTACTTC.

The rearrangement links TRBV11-1 to TRBJ2-7; D is possibly TRBD2 (5 bases). This CDR3 is 15 amino acids long. V was clipped by 5 bases and J by 3 bases, with 17 bases between them. The germline gives CDR1 SGHAT, CDR2 FQDESV (reference sequence). The CDR3 region has the DNA TGTGCCAGCAGCCAACCCGGGGTACAGCTCTACGAGCAGTACTTC. It encodes CASSQPGVQLYEQYF. Drawing the rest from reference TRBV11-1 and TRBJ2-7, the complete variable domain is EAEVAQSPRYKITEKSQAVAFWCDPISGHATLYWYRQILGQGPELLVQFQDESVVDDSQLPKDRFSAERLKGVDSTLKIQPAELGDSAMYLCASSQPGVQLYEQYFGPGTRLTVT.

The chain carries TRBV4-1 and TRBJ1-3; D remains ambiguous. From germline, CDR1 is MGHRA and CDR2 YSYEKL. V lost 4 bases and J 0 bases, leaving 7 bases between the germline ends. The CDR3 extends over 14 amino acids. Written as DNA, the CDR3 is TGCGCCAGCAGCCCAAAACTCTCTGGAAACACCATATATTTT. Protein product: CASSPKLSGNTIYF.

This clone has just one count. CDR3 region: CASRPGSTNTEAFF. The CDR3 bases are TGTGCCAGCAGGCCCGGGTCAACAAACACTGAAGCTTTCTTT. The V gene is TRBV5-4, the J gene TRBJ1-1; D remains ambiguous. The germline V gene encodes CDR1 SGHNT and CDR2 YYREEE (reference sequence). This CDR3 spans 14 amino acids. Trimming cost V 5 bases and J 2 bases, with 13 bases left between them.

This clone was counted a few times. One junction end disagrees with the germline gene, perhaps due to a read error. The chain recombines TRBV5-5 with TRBJ2-7; the match to TRBD2 covers 11 bases. The CDR3 runs 13 residues. CDR1 and CDR2 (germline): SGHKS, YYEKEE (reference sequence). In DNA, the CDR3 is TGTGCCAGCAGCTTGACGCCTAGCGGGAGGAGAAACTTC. It specifies CASSLTPSGRRNF.

This rearrangement joins TRBV28 to TRBJ1-1, with 11 bases aligning to TRBD1. V trimming: 2 bases; J trimming: 6 bases; junction bases outside the gene matches: 11. CDR3 length: 17 residues. Germline V gene sequence: CDR1 MDHEN, CDR2 SYDVKM. CDR3 DNA: TGTGCCAGCAGTTTACCACAGGGACAGGGGGTTCTCGCTGAAGCTTTCTTT. Translated: CASSLPQGQGVLAEAFF.

The CDR3 is CASSMTGYGNQPQHF. The CDR3 DNA follows: TGTGCCAGTAGTATGACGGGGTATGGGAATCAGCCCCAGCATTTT. The rearrangement uses TRBV19 and TRBJ1-5, with D uncertain. CDR1 and CDR2 (germline): LNHDA, SQIVND (reference sequence). The CDR3 has 15 residues. V dropped 3 bases and J dropped 4 bases, with 13 bases sitting between them.

CDR3 sequence (DNA): TGTGCCAGTAGTGTCAACAGGGTCGGTGGCTACACCTTC. Its translation: CASSVNRVGGYTF. V usage is TRBV19 and J usage is TRBJ1-2; TRBD1 is a possible D gene (6 bases). The CDR3 is made up of 13 amino acids. Trimming stripped 5 bases from V and 7 bases from J, with 14 bases between. Germline CDR1 is LNHDA and CDR2 is SQIVND (reference sequence).

CDR3 sequence reads: CATDRGSGNTIYF. The CDR3 DNA follows: TGTGCCACCGACAGGGGGTCAGGAAACACCATATATTTT. V gene TRBV6-5 combines with J gene TRBJ1-3; 9 positions agree with TRBD1. The V and J ends lost 10 bases and 4 bases, in that order; junction bases with no gene match: 5. Germline CDR1 MNHEY, CDR2 SVGAGI. The CDR3 has 13 residues.

J is TRBJ1-5 and V is TRBV5-1; D unresolved. The CDR3 spans 15 residues. V was pared by 2 bases and J by 0 bases, with 9 bases between. CDR1 is SGHRS and CDR2 is YFSETQ in the germline V gene. The CDR3: CASSLDNHSNQPQHF. In DNA form, the CDR3 reads TGCGCCAGCAGCTTAGACAACCATAGCAATCAGCCCCAGCATTTT.

This chain connects TRBV7-9 to TRBJ1-4, with D tentatively TRBD1 (5 bases). This CDR3 is built from 13 residues. V lost 1 base to trimming and J lost 11 bases, with 11 bases between them. CDR1 is SEHNR, CDR2 FQNEAQ, per germline (reference sequence). The CDR3 DNA is TGTGCCAGCAGCTTAGGGGTAGGGGACAAACTGTTTTTT. The encoded protein is CASSLGVGDKLFF.